These T cell receptor beta chains were read from a single sample in a study of human T cells and chemical hapten exposure. TCRdb re-called the RACE reads through MiXCR, storing one row per CDR3 protein. The sample holds tens of thousands of distinct CDR3 sequences, 8.5% to 14% seen once. This specimen was whole blood, taken in connection with sensitization to the hapten diphenylcyclopropenone (DPC). These receptors were taken from a woman aged 45-65 years with alopecia areata. Some clones in this sample may be carry-over from other donors' samples. Both conserved end residues are trimmed from each CDR3.

v_gene: TRBV4-1
CDR3aa: ASSQGLPGRQSTDTQY

v_gene: TRBV7-2
CDR3aa: ASSPLGPQETQY

v_gene: TRBV7-2
CDR3aa: ASSLAQGLDIQY

v_gene: TRBV28
CDR3aa: ASRPTGTAYEQY

v_gene: TRBV9
CDR3aa: ASSVSADTQY

v_gene: TRBV12-3/TRBV12-4
CDR3aa: ASSFGTYNEQF

v_gene: TRBV7-2
CDR3aa: ASSSLPGTYEQY

v_gene: TRBV7-9
CDR3aa: ASSKPGQGNSPLH

v_gene: TRBV28
CDR3aa: ASSWGNTEAF

v_gene: TRBV27
CDR3aa: ATRGDRDF

v_gene: TRBV29-1
CDR3aa: SALRMANTEAF

v_gene: TRBV29-1
CDR3aa: SVEGSLATNEKLF

v_gene: TRBV14
CDR3aa: ASRPFTPDTQY

v_gene: TRBV14
CDR3aa: ASSQDGGEDSLNYGYT

v_gene: TRBV7-2
CDR3aa: ASSLHSLAGQETQY

v_gene: TRBV11-2
CDR3aa: ASSLMTANEQF

v_gene: TRBV18
CDR3aa: ASLYRVGTEAF

v_gene: TRBV10-3
CDR3aa: AIKGSQNTEAF

v_gene: TRBV19
CDR3aa: ATRQGLGNQPQH

v_gene: TRBV11-2
CDR3aa: ASSSQGLTDTQY

v_gene: TRBV2
CDR3aa: ASSTQGPKATGELF

v_gene: TRBV5-1
CDR3aa: ASSQGQGAGGYT

v_gene: TRBV6-1
CDR3aa: ASSEVELYTDTQY

v_gene: TRBV20-1
CDR3aa: SARDTAETGANSPLH

v_gene: TRBV20-1
CDR3aa: SARRPGSGGSGYT

v_gene: TRBV7-2
CDR3aa: ASSALTGLYEQY

v_gene: TRBV7-6
CDR3aa: ASSRDAATEAF

v_gene: TRBV6-5
CDR3aa: ASGRFMNTEAF

v_gene: TRBV18
CDR3aa: ASSPREGLNIQY

v_gene: TRBV12-3/TRBV12-4
CDR3aa: ASSPSTANIQY

v_gene: TRBV10-3
CDR3aa: AISERQVNYEQY

v_gene: TRBV15
CDR3aa: ATTTGTSNEKLF

v_gene: TRBV2
CDR3aa: ASIRYALRDSQETQY

v_gene: TRBV5-1
CDR3aa: ASTGGDYNEQF

v_gene: TRBV6-1
CDR3aa: ASSEGRPNTEAF

v_gene: TRBV7-9
CDR3aa: ASRPPLHGRSGNTIY

v_gene: TRBV19
CDR3aa: ASSIGSGLAYEQF

v_gene: TRBV25-1
CDR3aa: ASSEAGQGDWVNTEAF

v_gene: TRBV6-4
CDR3aa: ASRPGFGWISTDTQY

v_gene: TRBV6-2/TRBV6-3
CDR3aa: ASSYRAEQETQY

v_gene: TRBV29-1
CDR3aa: SVSGTSTGELF

v_gene: TRBV29-1
CDR3aa: SVERQITDTQY

v_gene: TRBV14
CDR3aa: ASSQDAGLGGSYEQY

v_gene: TRBV24-1
CDR3aa: ATSDQNYGYT

v_gene: TRBV5-4
CDR3aa: ASSPRQGVYEQY

v_gene: TRBV7-2
CDR3aa: ASSFRGGSTDTQY

v_gene: TRBV7-8
CDR3aa: ASSSRGPEQY

v_gene: TRBV5-1
CDR3aa: ASSFHNEQF

v_gene: TRBV12-3/TRBV12-4
CDR3aa: ASSLGTGAYEQY

v_gene: TRBV11-2
CDR3aa: ASRVDRSNSPLH

v_gene: TRBV29-1
CDR3aa: SVGHGEADTQY